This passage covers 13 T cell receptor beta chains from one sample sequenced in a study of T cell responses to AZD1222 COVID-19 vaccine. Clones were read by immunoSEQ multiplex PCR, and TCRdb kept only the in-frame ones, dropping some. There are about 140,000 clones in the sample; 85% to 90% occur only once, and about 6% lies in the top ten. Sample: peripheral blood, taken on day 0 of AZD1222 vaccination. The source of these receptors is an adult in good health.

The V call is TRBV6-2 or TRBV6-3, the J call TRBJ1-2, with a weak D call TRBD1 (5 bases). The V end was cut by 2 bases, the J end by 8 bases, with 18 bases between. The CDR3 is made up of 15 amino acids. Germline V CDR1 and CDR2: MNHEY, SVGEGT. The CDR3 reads CASSYSTGSTKGYTF. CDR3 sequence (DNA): TGTGCCAGCAGTTACAGCACAGGTAGTACGAAAGGCTACACCTTC.

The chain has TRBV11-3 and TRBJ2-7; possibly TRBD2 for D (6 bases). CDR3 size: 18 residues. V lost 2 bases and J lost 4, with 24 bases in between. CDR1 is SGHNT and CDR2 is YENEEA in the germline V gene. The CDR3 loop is CASSLFGPRTISNYEQYF. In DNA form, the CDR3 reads TGTGCCAGCAGCTTATTTGGCCCCCGGACTATCTCAAATTACGAGCAGTACTTC.

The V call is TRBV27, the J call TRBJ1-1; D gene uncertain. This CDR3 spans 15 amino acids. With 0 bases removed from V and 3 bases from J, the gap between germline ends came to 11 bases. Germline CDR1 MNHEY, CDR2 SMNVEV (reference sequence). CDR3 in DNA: TGTGCCAGCAGTTTATCACGACCTACGGACACTGAAGCTTTCTTT. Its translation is CASSLSRPTDTEAFF.

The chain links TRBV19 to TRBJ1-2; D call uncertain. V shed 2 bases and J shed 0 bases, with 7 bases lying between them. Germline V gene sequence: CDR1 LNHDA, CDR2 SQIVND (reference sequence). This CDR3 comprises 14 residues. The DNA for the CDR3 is TGTGCCAGTAGTATACGCGGAACTAACTATGGCTACACCTTC. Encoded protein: CASSIRGTNYGYTF.

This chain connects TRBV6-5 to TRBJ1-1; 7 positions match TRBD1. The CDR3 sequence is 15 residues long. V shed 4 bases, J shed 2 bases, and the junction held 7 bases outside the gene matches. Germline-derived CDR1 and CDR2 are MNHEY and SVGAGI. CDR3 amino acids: CASSSPRQGNTEAFF. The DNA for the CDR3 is TGTGCCAGCAGTTCTCCCCGACAGGGTAACACTGAAGCTTTCTTT.

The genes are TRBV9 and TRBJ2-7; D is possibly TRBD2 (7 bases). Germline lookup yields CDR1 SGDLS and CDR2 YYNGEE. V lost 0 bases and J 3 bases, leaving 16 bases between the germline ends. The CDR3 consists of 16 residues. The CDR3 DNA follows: TGTGCCAGCAGCGTAGGGGGGGGAGAGGGGGGCTACGAGCAGTACTTC. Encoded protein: CASSVGGGEGGYEQYF.

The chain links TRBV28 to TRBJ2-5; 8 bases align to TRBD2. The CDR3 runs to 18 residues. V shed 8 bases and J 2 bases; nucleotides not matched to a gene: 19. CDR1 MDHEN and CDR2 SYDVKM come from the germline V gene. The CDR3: CASCQLLVGRGEQETQYF. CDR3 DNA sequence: TGTGCCAGCTGTCAACTACTGGTAGGGCGGGGGGAACAAGAGACCCAGTACTTC. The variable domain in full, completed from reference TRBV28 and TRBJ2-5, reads DVKVTQSSRYLVKRTGEKVFLECVQDMDHENMFWYRQDPGLGLRLIYFSYDVKMKEKGDIPEGYSVSREKKERFSLILESASTNQTSMYLCASCQLLVGRGEQETQYFGPGTRLLVL.

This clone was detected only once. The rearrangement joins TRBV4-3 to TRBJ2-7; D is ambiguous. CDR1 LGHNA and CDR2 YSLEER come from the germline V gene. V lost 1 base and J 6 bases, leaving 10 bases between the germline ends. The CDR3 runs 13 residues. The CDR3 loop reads CASSQASGLEQYF. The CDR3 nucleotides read TGCGCCAGCAGCCAAGCTTCTGGTCTCGAGCAGTACTTC.

The CDR3 bases are TGTGCCAGCAGCCACGAGGGGAATTCACCCCTCCACTTT. Residues: CASSHEGNSPLHF. The V gene is TRBV5-4, the J gene TRBJ1-6; D is perhaps TRBD1 (5 bases). Deletions cut 4 bases from V and 7 bases from J, with 9 bases between. The germline gives CDR1 SGHNT, CDR2 YYREEE (reference sequence). The CDR3 totals 13 residues. Full variable domain (remainder filled in from reference TRBV5-4 and TRBJ1-6): ETGVTQSPTHLIKTRGQQVTLRCSSQSGHNTVSWYQQALGQGPQFIFQYYREEENGRGNFPPRFSGLQFPNYSSELNVNALELDDSALYLCASSHEGNSPLHFGNGTRLTVT.

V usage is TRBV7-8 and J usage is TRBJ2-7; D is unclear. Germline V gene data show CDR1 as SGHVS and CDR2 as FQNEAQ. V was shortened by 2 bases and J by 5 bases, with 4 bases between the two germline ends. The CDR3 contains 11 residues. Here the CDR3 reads CASSLTDEQYF. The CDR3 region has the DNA TGTGCCAGCAGCTTAACGGACGAGCAGTACTTC.

This CDR3 reads CATRGPSSTDTQYF. The CDR3 bases are TGTGCCACGAGGGGGCCCTCTAGCACAGATACGCAGTATTTT. J is TRBJ2-3 and V is TRBV7-3, with 7 bases fitting TRBD1. CDR3 length: 14 amino acids. With 10 bases clipped from V and 0 bases from J, the junction kept 7 bases outside the gene matches. CDR1 is SGHTA and CDR2 is FQGTGA in the germline V gene.

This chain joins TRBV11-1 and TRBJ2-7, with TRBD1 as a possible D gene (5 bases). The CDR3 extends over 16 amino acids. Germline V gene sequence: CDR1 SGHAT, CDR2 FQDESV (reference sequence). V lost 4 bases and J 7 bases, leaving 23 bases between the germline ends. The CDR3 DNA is TGTGCCAGCAGCTCCCATCTACAGGCCGCTCCGGCGGAGCAGTACTTC. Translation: CASSSHLQAAPAEQYF. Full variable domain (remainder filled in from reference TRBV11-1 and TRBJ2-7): EAEVAQSPRYKITEKSQAVAFWCDPISGHATLYWYRQILGQGPELLVQFQDESVVDDSQLPKDRFSAERLKGVDSTLKIQPAELGDSAMYLCASSSHLQAAPAEQYFGPGTRLTVT.

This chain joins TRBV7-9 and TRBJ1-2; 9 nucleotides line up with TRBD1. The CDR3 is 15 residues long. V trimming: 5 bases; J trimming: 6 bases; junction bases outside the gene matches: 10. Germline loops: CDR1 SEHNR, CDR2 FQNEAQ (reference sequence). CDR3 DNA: TGTGCCAGCAGCCTCGGACAGGGGAGAAGAGATGGCTACACCTTC. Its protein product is CASSLGQGRRDGYTF.